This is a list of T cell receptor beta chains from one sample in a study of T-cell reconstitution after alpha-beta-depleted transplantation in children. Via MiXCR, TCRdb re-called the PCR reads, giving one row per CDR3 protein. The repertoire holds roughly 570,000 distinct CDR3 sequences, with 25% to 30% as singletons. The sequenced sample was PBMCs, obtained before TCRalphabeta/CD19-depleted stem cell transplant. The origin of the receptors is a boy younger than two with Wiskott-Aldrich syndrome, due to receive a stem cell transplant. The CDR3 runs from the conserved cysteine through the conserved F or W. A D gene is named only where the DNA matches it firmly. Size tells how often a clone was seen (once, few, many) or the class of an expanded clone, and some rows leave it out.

CDR3 DNA: TGTGCCAGCAGTGTGCGGTTTAACACCGGGGAGCTGTTTTTT; CDR3 protein: CASSVRFNTGELFF; V gene: TRBV2; CDR3 length: 14; J gene: TRBJ2-2; D gene: .; clone size: few
CDR3 DNA: TGCGCCAGCAGCTTGCACCCAGCAAGGCTCGTACGAGACAAACGCGGGGATGAGCAGTTCTTC; CDR3 protein: CASSLHPARLVRDKRGDEQFF; V gene: TRBV5-1; CDR3 length: 21; J gene: TRBJ2-1; D gene: .; clone size: .
CDR3 DNA: TGCGCCAGCAGCGTAACGGGACTAGCGGGACTGTCTAGGGTCGGCGAGCAGTACTTC; CDR3 protein: CASSVTGLAGLSRVGEQYF; V gene: TRBV5-1; CDR3 length: 19; J gene: TRBJ2-7; D gene: TRBD2; clone size: few
CDR3 DNA: TGTGCCAGCAGCCAAGAGTTCGGGGCGGCCGAGCAGTACTTC; CDR3 protein: CASSQEFGAAEQYF; V gene: TRBV4-2; CDR3 length: 14; J gene: TRBJ2-7; D gene: .; clone size: .
CDR3 DNA: TGTGCCAGCAGTTATGCGGGTCCTTGGTACTTC; CDR3 protein: CASSYAGPWYF; V gene: TRBV6-8; CDR3 length: 11; J gene: TRBJ2-4; D gene: .; clone size: .
CDR3 DNA: TGCAGTGCTAGACGGGGCGGGGAACCCTACAATGAGCAGTTCTTC; CDR3 protein: CSARRGGEPYNEQFF; V gene: TRBV20-1; CDR3 length: 15; J gene: TRBJ2-1; D gene: .; clone size: .
CDR3 DNA: TGCAGCGTTGGGACAGGCGCCGCTATGGGCGAGCAGTACTTC; CDR3 protein: CSVGTGAAMGEQYF; V gene: TRBV29-1; CDR3 length: 14; J gene: TRBJ2-7; D gene: TRBD1; clone size: .
CDR3 DNA: TGTGCCATCAGTGCCGGGGGGCATGGCTACACCTTC; CDR3 protein: CAISAGGHGYTF; V gene: TRBV10-3; CDR3 length: 12; J gene: TRBJ1-2; D gene: .; clone size: .
CDR3 DNA: TGTGCCAGCAGCAACAGCGGTTCACCCCTCCACTTT; CDR3 protein: CASSNSGSPLHF; V gene: TRBV7-6; CDR3 length: 12; J gene: TRBJ1-6; D gene: .; clone size: .
CDR3 DNA: TGCGCCAGCAGCATCAGGTTAATGATCCCCGGGGAGCTGTTTTTT; CDR3 protein: CASSIRLMIPGELFF; V gene: TRBV5-1; CDR3 length: 15; J gene: TRBJ2-2; D gene: .; clone size: few
CDR3 DNA: TGCAGTGCTAGGGGGGAGACGACAGATACGCAGTATTTT; CDR3 protein: CSARGETTDTQYF; V gene: TRBV20-1; CDR3 length: 13; J gene: TRBJ2-3; D gene: .; clone size: .
CDR3 DNA: TGTGCCAGCAGCTCCGGGACAGTAGCCTACGAGCAGTACTTC; CDR3 protein: CASSSGTVAYEQYF; V gene: TRBV3-1; CDR3 length: 14; J gene: TRBJ2-7; D gene: TRBD1; clone size: few
CDR3 DNA: TGTGCCAGCAGTTTCAATTCGGGTCAATCGGGTCCGATCTTT; CDR3 protein: CASSFNSGQSGPIF; V gene: TRBV27; CDR3 length: 14; J gene: TRBJ1-1; D gene: .; clone size: .
CDR3 DNA: TGTGCCAGCAGTGAGGCAGCACCAATCTACGAGCAGTACTTC; CDR3 protein: CASSEAAPIYEQYF; V gene: TRBV25-1; CDR3 length: 14; J gene: TRBJ2-7; D gene: .; clone size: .
CDR3 DNA: TGTGCCAGCAGCTTACCAGGAGGGCTTTACAATGAGCAGTTCTTC; CDR3 protein: CASSLPGGLYNEQFF; V gene: TRBV7-9; CDR3 length: 15; J gene: TRBJ2-1; D gene: .; clone size: few
CDR3 DNA: TGTGCCAGCAGCGAAATAGCGGGAGGCTACGAGCAGTACTTC; CDR3 protein: CASSEIAGGYEQYF; V gene: TRBV3-1; CDR3 length: 14; J gene: TRBJ2-7; D gene: TRBD2; clone size: few
CDR3 DNA: TGTGCCAGCAGACGGCAGGCTCAGACCGGGGAGCTGTTTTTT; CDR3 protein: CASRRQAQTGELFF; V gene: TRBV12-3/TRBV12-4; CDR3 length: 14; J gene: TRBJ2-2; D gene: .; clone size: few
CDR3 DNA: TGTGCCAGCGCCAAGAAAACCGGGACAGGGCGGTACAATGAGCAGTTCTTC; CDR3 protein: CASAKKTGTGRYNEQFF; V gene: TRBV21-1; CDR3 length: 17; J gene: TRBJ2-1; D gene: .; clone size: .
CDR3 DNA: TGTGCCAGCAGGGAACAGGGTTCACTGGGGGAGACCCAGTACTTC; CDR3 protein: CASREQGSLGETQYF; V gene: TRBV12-3/TRBV12-4; CDR3 length: 15; J gene: TRBJ2-5; D gene: .; clone size: .
CDR3 DNA: TGTGCCATCAGTACCGGGACTAGCGGCAATGAGCAGTTCTTC; CDR3 protein: CAISTGTSGNEQFF; V gene: TRBV10-3; CDR3 length: 14; J gene: TRBJ2-1; D gene: TRBD2; clone size: .
CDR3 DNA: TGCGCCAGCAGCTTGGCGACTAGCGGTGGAGATACGCAGTATTTT; CDR3 protein: CASSLATSGGDTQYF; V gene: TRBV5-1; CDR3 length: 15; J gene: TRBJ2-3; D gene: TRBD2; clone size: .
CDR3 DNA: TGTGCCATCAGTGAGTTCACTAGCGGAGGGGAGTACAATGAGCAGTTCTTC; CDR3 protein: CAISEFTSGGEYNEQFF; V gene: TRBV10-3; CDR3 length: 17; J gene: TRBJ2-1; D gene: TRBD2; clone size: .
CDR3 DNA: TGTGCCAGCAGCCACCCATTAAGCAATGAGCAGTTCTTC; CDR3 protein: CASSHPLSNEQFF; V gene: TRBV14; CDR3 length: 13; J gene: TRBJ2-1; D gene: .; clone size: .
CDR3 DNA: TGTGCCTGGAGTGTACGGGGGACTAGCGGGAGTTCCTACGAGCAGTACTTC; CDR3 protein: CAWSVRGTSGSSYEQYF; V gene: TRBV30; CDR3 length: 17; J gene: TRBJ2-7; D gene: TRBD2; clone size: .
CDR3 DNA: TGTGCCAGCTCACCGGACAGCCTTTTTGAAGCTTTCTTT; CDR3 protein: CASSPDSLFEAFF; V gene: TRBV18; CDR3 length: 13; J gene: TRBJ1-1; D gene: .; clone size: few
CDR3 DNA: TGCGCCAGCGAAGGGGTAGGCGAGACCCAGTACTTC; CDR3 protein: CASEGVGETQYF; V gene: TRBV5-1; CDR3 length: 12; J gene: TRBJ2-5; D gene: .; clone size: few
CDR3 DNA: TGTGCCAGCAGCTTAGATCGGGGGAGAGTTACGCGCAATGAGCAGTTCTTC; CDR3 protein: CASSLDRGRVTRNEQFF; V gene: TRBV11-2; CDR3 length: 17; J gene: TRBJ2-1; D gene: .; clone size: .
CDR3 DNA: TGTGCCAGCAGTGCCCTGGCGACTAGCGGGAATGTCTTC; CDR3 protein: CASSALATSGNVF; V gene: TRBV6-1; CDR3 length: 13; J gene: TRBJ2-1; D gene: TRBD2; clone size: .
CDR3 DNA: TGTGCCAGCAGTGAGGTGGGGGAGTTGAACACCGGGGAGCTGTTTTTT; CDR3 protein: CASSEVGELNTGELFF; V gene: TRBV5-6; CDR3 length: 16; J gene: TRBJ2-2; D gene: .; clone size: few
CDR3 DNA: TGCAGCGTTGTGGAAGACACGCAGTATTTT; CDR3 protein: CSVVEDTQYF; V gene: TRBV29-1; CDR3 length: 10; J gene: TRBJ2-3; D gene: .; clone size: few
CDR3 DNA: TGCAGTGCTAGAGATCGCTTACTAGCGGGAGGCGCAGATACGCAGTATTTT; CDR3 protein: CSARDRLLAGGADTQYF; V gene: TRBV20-1; CDR3 length: 17; J gene: TRBJ2-3; D gene: TRBD2; clone size: .
CDR3 DNA: TGTGCCAGCAGCACCATAGGGAACCTCCAAGAGACCCAGTACTTC; CDR3 protein: CASSTIGNLQETQYF; V gene: TRBV7-2; CDR3 length: 15; J gene: TRBJ2-5; D gene: .; clone size: few
CDR3 DNA: TGTACCAGCAGTTTAGGGACAGGGACTCTAAGGGGCAATCAGCCCCAGCATTTT; CDR3 protein: CTSSLGTGTLRGNQPQHF; V gene: TRBV7-3; CDR3 length: 18; J gene: TRBJ1-5; D gene: TRBD1; clone size: .
CDR3 DNA: TGCAGCGTGGGACAGGGATCGGGCACTGAAGCTTTCTTT; CDR3 protein: CSVGQGSGTEAFF; V gene: TRBV29-1; CDR3 length: 13; J gene: TRBJ1-1; D gene: TRBD1; clone size: few
CDR3 DNA: TGTGCCAGCAGTTCCTCGGACCTTTTGGCAGTCAGTCGGGATGGCTACACCTTC; CDR3 protein: CASSSSDLLAVSRDGYTF; V gene: TRBV28; CDR3 length: 18; J gene: TRBJ1-2; D gene: .; clone size: .
CDR3 DNA: TGTGCCAGCAGTTACAGGGGTACCTATGGCTACACCTTC; CDR3 protein: CASSYRGTYGYTF; V gene: TRBV12-3/TRBV12-4; CDR3 length: 13; J gene: TRBJ1-2; D gene: TRBD1; clone size: .
CDR3 DNA: TGTGCCAGCAGTTCGGGACGGAGAGAGCAGTACTTC; CDR3 protein: CASSSGRREQYF; V gene: TRBV28; CDR3 length: 12; J gene: TRBJ2-7; D gene: .; clone size: .
CDR3 DNA: TGCAGCGCCCTAGGGGGGAGGGGGTATAACGAGCAGTACTTC; CDR3 protein: CSALGGRGYNEQYF; V gene: TRBV29-1; CDR3 length: 14; J gene: TRBJ2-7; D gene: .; clone size: .
CDR3 DNA: TGTGCCATCAGTGGGTTGGGGGGAGGAAGAGGGTACGAGCAGTACTTC; CDR3 protein: CAISGLGGGRGYEQYF; V gene: TRBV10-3; CDR3 length: 16; J gene: TRBJ2-7; D gene: .; clone size: .
CDR3 DNA: TGCGCCAGCAGCTTGGTTAGCGGGTTTAGTAATGAGCAGTTCTTC; CDR3 protein: CASSLVSGFSNEQFF; V gene: TRBV5-1; CDR3 length: 15; J gene: TRBJ2-1; D gene: TRBD2; clone size: .
CDR3 DNA: TGTGCCAGCAGCTTAACGTCCGGGGATCACAAAAACATTCAGTACTTC; CDR3 protein: CASSLTSGDHKNIQYF; V gene: TRBV7-2; CDR3 length: 16; J gene: TRBJ2-4; D gene: .; clone size: .
CDR3 DNA: TGTGCCAGCAGCTTAGTGGTCGGGCAGCCCCAGCATTTT; CDR3 protein: CASSLVVGQPQHF; V gene: TRBV7-9; CDR3 length: 13; J gene: TRBJ1-5; D gene: .; clone size: .
CDR3 DNA: TGTGCCAGCTCACTTGGGACAGGAAAGGGATATGGCTACACCTTC; CDR3 protein: CASSLGTGKGYGYTF; V gene: TRBV18; CDR3 length: 15; J gene: TRBJ1-2; D gene: TRBD1; clone size: .
CDR3 DNA: TGTGCCAGCAGTGAAACGGGACTCTCCACAGATACGCAGTATTTT; CDR3 protein: CASSETGLSTDTQYF; V gene: TRBV11-3; CDR3 length: 15; J gene: TRBJ2-3; D gene: .; clone size: .
CDR3 DNA: TGCGCCAGCAGCACACTCGCCTACAATGAGCAGTTCTTC; CDR3 protein: CASSTLAYNEQFF; V gene: TRBV5-1; CDR3 length: 13; J gene: TRBJ2-1; D gene: .; clone size: .
CDR3 DNA: TGTGCCTGCAGCCAAGATAGGAGCTTTCAAGAGACCCAGTACTTC; CDR3 protein: CACSQDRSFQETQYF; V gene: TRBV3-1; CDR3 length: 15; J gene: TRBJ2-5; D gene: .; clone size: .
CDR3 DNA: TGCAGCGTTGGGGCGCTGGATGAGCAGTTCTTC; CDR3 protein: CSVGALDEQFF; V gene: TRBV29-1; CDR3 length: 11; J gene: TRBJ2-1; D gene: .; clone size: .
CDR3 DNA: TGCGCCAGCAGCTCTCGAGTCTGGGGTATCGACGAGCAGTACTTC; CDR3 protein: CASSSRVWGIDEQYF; V gene: TRBV4-1; CDR3 length: 15; J gene: TRBJ2-7; D gene: .; clone size: few
CDR3 DNA: TGTGCCAGCCGACGCAATCAAGAGACCCAGTACTTC; CDR3 protein: CASRRNQETQYF; V gene: TRBV12-3/TRBV12-4; CDR3 length: 12; J gene: TRBJ2-5; D gene: .; clone size: .
CDR3 DNA: TGTGCCAGTAGTGCCCGACTGGACCCATCCTACGAGCAGTACTTC; CDR3 protein: CASSARLDPSYEQYF; V gene: TRBV19; CDR3 length: 15; J gene: TRBJ2-7; D gene: .; clone size: few
CDR3 DNA: TGTGCCAGCAGCCAAAATGTAAACCCCAATGAGCAGTTCTTC; CDR3 protein: CASSQNVNPNEQFF; V gene: TRBV3-1; CDR3 length: 14; J gene: TRBJ2-1; D gene: .; clone size: few
CDR3 DNA: TGCAGCGTTGAAGATCGGGCTTCCTACGAGCAGTACTTC; CDR3 protein: CSVEDRASYEQYF; V gene: TRBV29-1; CDR3 length: 13; J gene: TRBJ2-7; D gene: .; clone size: .